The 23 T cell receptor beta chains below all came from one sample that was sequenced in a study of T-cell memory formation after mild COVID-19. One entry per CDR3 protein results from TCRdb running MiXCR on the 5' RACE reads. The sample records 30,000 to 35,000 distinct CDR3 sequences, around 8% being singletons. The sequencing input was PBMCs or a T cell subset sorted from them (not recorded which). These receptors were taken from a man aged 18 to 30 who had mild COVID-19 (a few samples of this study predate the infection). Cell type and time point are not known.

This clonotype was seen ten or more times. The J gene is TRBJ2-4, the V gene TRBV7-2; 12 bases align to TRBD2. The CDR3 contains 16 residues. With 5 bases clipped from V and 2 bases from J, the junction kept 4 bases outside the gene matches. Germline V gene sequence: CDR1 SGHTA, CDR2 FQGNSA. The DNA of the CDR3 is TGTGCCAGCAGCCTGACTAGCGGGGGCTCCAAAAACATTCAGTACTTC. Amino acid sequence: CASSLTSGGSKNIQYF.

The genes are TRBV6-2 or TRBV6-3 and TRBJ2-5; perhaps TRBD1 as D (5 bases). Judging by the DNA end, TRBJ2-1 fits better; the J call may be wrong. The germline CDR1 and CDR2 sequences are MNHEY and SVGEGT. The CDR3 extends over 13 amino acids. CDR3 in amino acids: CASSYFDSSVQFF. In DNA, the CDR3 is TGTGCCAGCAGTTACTTTGACAGCAGCGTCCAGTTCTTC.

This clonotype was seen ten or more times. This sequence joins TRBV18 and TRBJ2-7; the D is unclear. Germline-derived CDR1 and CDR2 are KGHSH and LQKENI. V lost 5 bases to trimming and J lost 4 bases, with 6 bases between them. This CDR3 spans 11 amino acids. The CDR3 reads CASSSDYEQYF. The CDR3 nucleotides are TGTGCCAGCTCATCTGATTACGAGCAGTACTTC.

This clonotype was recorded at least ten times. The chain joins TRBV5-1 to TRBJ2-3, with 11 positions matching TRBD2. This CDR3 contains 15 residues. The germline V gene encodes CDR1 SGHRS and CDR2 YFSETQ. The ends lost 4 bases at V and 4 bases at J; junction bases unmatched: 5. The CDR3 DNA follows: TGCGCCAGCAGCCGGCTAGCGGGGGGTCCAGATACGCAGTATTTT. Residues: CASSRLAGGPDTQYF. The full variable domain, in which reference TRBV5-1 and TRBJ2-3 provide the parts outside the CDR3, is KAGVTQTPRYLIKTRGQQVTLSCSPISGHRSVSWYQQTPGQGLQFLFEYFSETQRNKGNFPGRFSGRQFSNSRSEMNVSTLELGDSALYLCASSRLAGGPDTQYFGPGTRLTVL.

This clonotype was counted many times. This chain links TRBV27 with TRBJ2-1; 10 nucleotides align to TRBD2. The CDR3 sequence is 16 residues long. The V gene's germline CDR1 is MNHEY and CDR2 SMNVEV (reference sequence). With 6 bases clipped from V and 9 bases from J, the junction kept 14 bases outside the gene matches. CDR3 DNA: TGTGCCAGCAGACGACGACCTAGCGGGGGATCGTTTGAGCAGTTCTTC. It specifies CASRRRPSGGSFEQFF.

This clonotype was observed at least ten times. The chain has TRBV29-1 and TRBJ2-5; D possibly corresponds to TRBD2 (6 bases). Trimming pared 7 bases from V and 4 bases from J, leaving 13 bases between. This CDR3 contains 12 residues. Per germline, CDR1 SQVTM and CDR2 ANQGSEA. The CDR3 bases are TGCAGCGCCGCCGGAGGGACAGAGACCCAGTACTTC. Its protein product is CSAAGGTETQYF.

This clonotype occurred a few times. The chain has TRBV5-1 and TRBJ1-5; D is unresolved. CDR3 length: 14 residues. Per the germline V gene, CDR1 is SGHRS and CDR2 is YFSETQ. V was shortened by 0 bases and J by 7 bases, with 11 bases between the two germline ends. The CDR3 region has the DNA TGCGCCAGCAGCTTGGAGGCGACGGGACAGCCCCAGCATTTT. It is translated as CASSLEATGQPQHF.

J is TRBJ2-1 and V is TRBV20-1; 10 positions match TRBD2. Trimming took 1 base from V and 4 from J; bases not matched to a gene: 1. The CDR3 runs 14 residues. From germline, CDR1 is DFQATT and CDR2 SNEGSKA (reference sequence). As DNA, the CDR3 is TGCAGTGCTAGAGGAGCGGGAGGGTACAATGAGCAGTTCTTC. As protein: CSARGAGGYNEQFF.

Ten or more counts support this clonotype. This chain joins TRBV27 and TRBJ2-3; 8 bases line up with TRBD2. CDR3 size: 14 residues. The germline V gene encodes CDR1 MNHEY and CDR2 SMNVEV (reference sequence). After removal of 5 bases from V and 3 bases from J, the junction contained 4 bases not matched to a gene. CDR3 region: CASSNGGETDTQYF. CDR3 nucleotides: TGTGCCAGCAGTAACGGGGGGGAGACAGATACGCAGTATTTT.

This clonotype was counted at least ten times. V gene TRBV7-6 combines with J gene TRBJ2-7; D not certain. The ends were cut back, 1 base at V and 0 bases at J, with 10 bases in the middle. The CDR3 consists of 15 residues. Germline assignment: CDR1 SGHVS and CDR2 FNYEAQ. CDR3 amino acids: CASSLGSAISYEQYF. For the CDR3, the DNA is TGTGCCAGCAGCTTAGGCTCTGCGATCTCCTACGAGCAGTACTTC.

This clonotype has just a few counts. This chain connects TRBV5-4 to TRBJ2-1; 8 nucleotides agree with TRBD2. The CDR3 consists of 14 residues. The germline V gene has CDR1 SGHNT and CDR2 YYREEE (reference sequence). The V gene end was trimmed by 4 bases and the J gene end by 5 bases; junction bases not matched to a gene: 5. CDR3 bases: TGTGCCAGCAGCACGGGGGGGGGCCACAATGAGCAGTTCTTC. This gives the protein CASSTGGGHNEQFF.

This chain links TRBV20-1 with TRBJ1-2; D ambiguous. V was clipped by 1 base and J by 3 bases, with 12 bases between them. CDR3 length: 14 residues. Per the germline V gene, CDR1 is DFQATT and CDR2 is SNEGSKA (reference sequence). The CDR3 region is CSARAGFSHYGYTF. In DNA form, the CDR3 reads TGCAGTGCTAGAGCCGGGTTTAGTCACTATGGCTACACCTTC.

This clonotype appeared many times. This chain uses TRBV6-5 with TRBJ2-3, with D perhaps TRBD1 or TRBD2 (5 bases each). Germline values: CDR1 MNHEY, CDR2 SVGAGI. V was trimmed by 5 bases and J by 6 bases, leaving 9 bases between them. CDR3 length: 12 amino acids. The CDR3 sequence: CASSPGTDTQYF. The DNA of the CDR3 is TGTGCCAGCAGTCCGGGGACGGATACGCAGTATTTT.

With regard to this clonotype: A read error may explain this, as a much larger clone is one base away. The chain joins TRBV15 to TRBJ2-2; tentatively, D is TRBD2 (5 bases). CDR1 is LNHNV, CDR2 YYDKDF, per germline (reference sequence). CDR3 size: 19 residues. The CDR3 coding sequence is TGTGCCACCAGCAGAGAGGCTCTGCCGTACTTCGCTAACACCGGGGAGCTGATTTTT. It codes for CATSREALPYFANTGELIF.

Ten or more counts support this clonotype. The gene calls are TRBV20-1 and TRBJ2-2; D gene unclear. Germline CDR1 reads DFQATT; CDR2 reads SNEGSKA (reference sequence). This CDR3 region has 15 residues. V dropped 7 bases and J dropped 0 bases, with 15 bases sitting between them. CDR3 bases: TGCAGTGTCAAGCGCGGAGTCCCGAACACCGGGGAGCTGTTTTTT. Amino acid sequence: CSVKRGVPNTGELFF.

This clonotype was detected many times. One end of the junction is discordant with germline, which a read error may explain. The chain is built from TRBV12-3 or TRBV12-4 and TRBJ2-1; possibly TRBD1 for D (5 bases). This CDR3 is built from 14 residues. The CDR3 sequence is CASSPRQMYTEQFF. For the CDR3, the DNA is TGTGCCAGCAGTCCTCGACAGATGTACACTGAGCAGTTCTTC.

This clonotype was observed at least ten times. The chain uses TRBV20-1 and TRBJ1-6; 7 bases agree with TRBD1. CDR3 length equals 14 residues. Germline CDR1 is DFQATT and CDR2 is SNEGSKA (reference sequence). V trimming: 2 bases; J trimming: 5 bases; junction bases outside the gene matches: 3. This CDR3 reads CSARRQGHNSPLHF. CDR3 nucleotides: TGCAGTGCTAGACGACAGGGTCATAATTCACCCCTCCACTTT.

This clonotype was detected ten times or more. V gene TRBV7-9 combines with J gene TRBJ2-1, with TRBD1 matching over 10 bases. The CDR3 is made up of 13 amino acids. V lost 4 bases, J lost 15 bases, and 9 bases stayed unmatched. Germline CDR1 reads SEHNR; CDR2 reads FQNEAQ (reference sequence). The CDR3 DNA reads TGTGCCAGCAGCTCATCCGGGACAGGGGTACCGTTCTTC. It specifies CASSSSGTGVPFF.

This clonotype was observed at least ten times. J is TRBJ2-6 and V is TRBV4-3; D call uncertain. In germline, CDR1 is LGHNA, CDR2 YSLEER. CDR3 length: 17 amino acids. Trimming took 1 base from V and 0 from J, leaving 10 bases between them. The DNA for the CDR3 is TGCGCCAGCAGCCAAGTAGAGGAGCGCTCTGGGGCCAACGTCCTGACTTTC. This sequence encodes CASSQVEERSGANVLTF.

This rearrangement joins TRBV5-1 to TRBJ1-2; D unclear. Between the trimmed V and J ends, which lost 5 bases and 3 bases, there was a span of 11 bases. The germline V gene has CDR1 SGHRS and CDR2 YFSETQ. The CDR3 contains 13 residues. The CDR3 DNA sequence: TGCGCCAGCAGGCAGAATTATGACTATGGCTACACCTTC. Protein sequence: CASRQNYDYGYTF.

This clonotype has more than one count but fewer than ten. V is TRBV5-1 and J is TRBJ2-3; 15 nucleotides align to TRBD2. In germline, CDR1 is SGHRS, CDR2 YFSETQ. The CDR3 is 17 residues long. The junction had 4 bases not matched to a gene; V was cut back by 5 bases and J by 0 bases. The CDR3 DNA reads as TGCGCCAGCAGATGGACTAGCGGGGGGGGTAGCACAGATACGCAGTATTTT. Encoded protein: CASRWTSGGGSTDTQYF. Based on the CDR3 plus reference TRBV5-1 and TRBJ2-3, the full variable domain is KAGVTQTPRYLIKTRGQQVTLSCSPISGHRSVSWYQQTPGQGLQFLFEYFSETQRNKGNFPGRFSGRQFSNSRSEMNVSTLELGDSALYLCASRWTSGGGSTDTQYFGPGTRLTVL.

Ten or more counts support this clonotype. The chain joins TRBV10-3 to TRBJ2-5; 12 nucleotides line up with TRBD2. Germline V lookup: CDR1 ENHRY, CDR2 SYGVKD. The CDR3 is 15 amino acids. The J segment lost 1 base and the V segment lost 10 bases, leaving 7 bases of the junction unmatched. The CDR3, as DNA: TGTGCCAGCCTCCCTAGCGGGGGGGCCCAAGAGACCCAGTACTTC. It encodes CASLPSGGAQETQYF.

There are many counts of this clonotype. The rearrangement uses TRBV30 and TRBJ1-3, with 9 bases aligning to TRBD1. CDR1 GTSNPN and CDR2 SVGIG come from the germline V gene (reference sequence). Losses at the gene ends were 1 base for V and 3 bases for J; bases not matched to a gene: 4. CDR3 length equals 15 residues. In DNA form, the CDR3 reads TGTGCCTGGAGTGGGGGACAGGGAAGTGGAAACACCATATATTTT. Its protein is CAWSGGQGSGNTIYF.